These 25 T cell receptor beta chains share one sample of origin, sequenced in a study of PD-1 blockade in classical Hodgkin lymphoma. Libraries were prepared by immunoSEQ multiplex PCR; TCRdb keeps only in-frame clonotypes and omits some of them. The sample holds approximately 47,000 clones; approximately 91% are singletons and the top ten take around 5%. Time point here: newly diagnosed, previously untreated cHL patient sample. The specimen was peripheral blood mononuclear cells (PBMCs). The receptors were gathered from a human donor with classical Hodgkin lymphoma.

The J gene is TRBJ1-1, the V gene TRBV5-4; perhaps TRBD1 as D (6 bases). Germline V gene sequence: CDR1 SGHNT, CDR2 YYREEE (reference sequence). The CDR3 is made up of 16 amino acids. Trimming shortened V by 2 bases and J by 3 bases, and 17 bases separated the two germline ends. The CDR3 bases are TGTGCCAGCAGCTTTCGTATGGGGACAACCCACACTGAAGCTTTCTTT. Translation gives CASSFRMGTTHTEAFF.

This clone has only a few counts. V usage is TRBV2 and J usage is TRBJ2-6; possible D gene TRBD1, 7 bases. CDR1 and CDR2 (germline): SNHLY, FYNNEI. V lost 1 base and J 2 bases, leaving 12 bases between the germline ends. This CDR3 has 17 residues. CDR3 amino acids: CASSEGRGLPGANVLTF. CDR3 DNA sequence: TGTGCCAGCAGTGAAGGGAGGGGGCTTCCTGGGGCCAACGTCCTGACTTTC.

The chain combines TRBV11-3 with TRBJ2-1; D might be TRBD2 (6 bases). Germline lookup yields CDR1 SGHNT and CDR2 YENEEA. The CDR3 consists of 14 residues. V shed 4 bases and J shed 6 bases, with 13 bases lying between them. This CDR3 reads CASSSKGLVNEQFF. CDR3 nucleotide sequence: TGTGCCAGCAGCTCCAAGGGACTGGTCAATGAGCAGTTCTTC.

The J gene is TRBJ1-1, the V gene TRBV14; D gene ambiguous. Germline V lookup: CDR1 SGHDN, CDR2 FVKESK. The CDR3 consists of 13 residues. V lost 1 base and J lost 1, with 4 bases in between. The CDR3 sequence is CASSQGGNTEAFF. The CDR3 bases are TGTGCCAGCAGCCAAGGGGGGAACACTGAAGCTTTCTTT.

V usage is TRBV15 and J usage is TRBJ2-6, with 9 positions matching TRBD1. CDR3 length equals 18 residues. Trimming at V came to 0 bases and at J to 4 bases, leaving 7 bases not matched to a gene. Germline CDR1 LNHNV, CDR2 YYDKDF (reference sequence). CDR3 sequence (DNA): TGTGCCACCAGCAGAGATCGGGACAGGGTCTGGGGGGCCAACGTCCTGACTTTC. Its protein is CATSRDRDRVWGANVLTF.

This chain links TRBV10-3 with TRBJ2-3; TRBD2 is a possible D gene (5 bases). The CDR3 contains 14 residues. Trimming removed 4 bases from V and 2 bases from J, with 10 bases in between. The germline CDR1 and CDR2 sequences are ENHRY and SYGVKD. The CDR3, as DNA: TGTGCCATCAGTGCGGCTAGCAACACAGATACGCAGTATTTT. Amino acid sequence: CAISAASNTDTQYF.

The chain recombines TRBV6-6 with TRBJ1-5; 9 bases line up with TRBD1. The germline V gene has CDR1 MNHNY and CDR2 SVGAGI (reference sequence). V shed 7 bases, J shed 1 base, and the junction held 8 bases outside the gene matches. The CDR3 consists of 16 residues. The CDR3 nucleotides read TGTGCCAGCACCCTACCGACAGGGGGGAGCAATCAGCCCCAGCATTTT. Translated, it gives CASTLPTGGSNQPQHF.

The rearrangement links TRBV30 to TRBJ2-4; 7 nucleotides match TRBD2. From germline, CDR1 is GTSNPN and CDR2 SVGIG (reference sequence). The CDR3 runs to 15 residues. Losses at the gene ends were 7 bases for V and 4 bases for J; bases not matched to a gene: 13. CDR3 sequence: CAYPLRESRKNIQYF. The CDR3, as DNA: TGTGCCTACCCTTTGCGGGAGAGCCGAAAAAACATTCAGTACTTC.

This sequence joins TRBV10-2 and TRBJ2-1; TRBD2 agrees at 7 bases. The CDR3 has 14 residues. Losses at the gene ends were 3 bases for V and 9 bases for J; bases not matched to a gene: 8. Germline V gene data show CDR1 as WSHSY and CDR2 as SAAADI. The CDR3 loop reads CASSDLAGKLEQFF. The CDR3 DNA reads as TGCGCCAGCAGTGATTTAGCGGGTAAACTTGAGCAGTTCTTC.

The chain carries TRBV19 and TRBJ1-4, with 9 positions matching TRBD1. This CDR3 spans 14 amino acids. V shed 6 bases and J 4 bases; nucleotides not matched to a gene: 3. Germline lookup yields CDR1 LNHDA and CDR2 SQIVND (reference sequence). DNA for the CDR3: TGTGCCAGTAGCCTGGACAGGGGTAATGAAAAACTGTTTTTT. This encodes CASSLDRGNEKLFF.

The V and J genes are TRBV4-2 and TRBJ2-2, with D unresolved. V gave up 0 bases and J gave up 16 bases, with 21 bases separating them. CDR1 and CDR2 from the germline V gene are LGHNA and YNFKEQ. This CDR3 region has 15 residues. The CDR3 coding sequence is TGTGCCAGCAGCCAAGACGCTGTCAGCCACTCCCCTCCGTTTTTT. Protein product: CASSQDAVSHSPPFF.

The J gene is TRBJ1-1, the V gene TRBV6-5, with D possibly TRBD1 on 5 matching bases. Germline V gives CDR1 MNHEY, CDR2 SVGAGI. The V gene lost 2 bases and the J gene lost 12 bases, with 16 bases spanning the gap. The CDR3 consists of 13 residues. Written as DNA, the CDR3 is TGTGCCAGCAGTTACGCCGTGGGGGGTGTGACTTTCTTT. It translates to CASSYAVGGVTFF.

This clone was recorded once. The V call is TRBV5-1, the J call TRBJ1-2; D is undetermined. V was pared by 4 bases and J by 1 base, with 14 bases between. The CDR3 has 15 residues. Germline CDR1 SGHRS, CDR2 YFSETQ. The CDR3 DNA follows: TGCGCCAGCAGCCCCTGGGGAGGAAATAACTATGGCTACACCTTC. This translates into CASSPWGGNNYGYTF.

V is TRBV7-8 and J is TRBJ2-7, with 7 bases that match TRBD1. The junction had 8 bases not matched to a gene; V was cut back by 5 bases and J by 1 base. This CDR3 contains 15 residues. Germline V gene sequence: CDR1 SGHVS, CDR2 FQNEAQ. CDR3 in amino acids: CASSIWDRVSYEQYF. As DNA, the CDR3 is TGTGCCAGCAGCATCTGGGACAGAGTATCCTACGAGCAGTACTTC.

The gene calls are TRBV4-1 and TRBJ1-1; D gene unclear. Germline CDR1 is MGHRA and CDR2 is YSYEKL. The CDR3 runs 12 residues. The V end was cut by 1 base, the J end by 11 bases, with 11 bases between. CDR3 sequence reads: CASSQGAQPAFF. CDR3 nucleotide sequence: TGCGCCAGCAGCCAAGGAGCACAGCCCGCTTTCTTT.

To note about this clone: Other DNA sequences within the sample encode an identical CDR3. J is TRBJ2-1 and V is TRBV15; 9 bases are a match to TRBD2. Germline V gene sequence: CDR1 LNHNV, CDR2 YYDKDF (reference sequence). V lost 3 bases and J lost 6; bases outside the gene matches: 6. This CDR3 has 15 amino acids. For the CDR3, the DNA is TGTGCCACCAGCAGGGGGCTAGCGGGAACCAATGAGCAGTTCTTC. Amino acid sequence: CATSRGLAGTNEQFF.

The V call is TRBV4-1, the J call TRBJ1-4, with a tentative D call TRBD1 (5 bases). Germline loops: CDR1 MGHRA, CDR2 YSYEKL. The CDR3 totals 14 residues. V shed 0 bases and J shed 5 bases, with 7 bases lying between them. CDR3 region: CASSQDNRNEKLFF. DNA of the CDR3: TGCGCCAGCAGCCAAGATAACAGGAATGAAAAACTGTTTTTT.

The chain joins TRBV14 to TRBJ2-3; D gene unclear. V lost 4 bases and J lost 6, with 8 bases in between. The germline V gene has CDR1 SGHDN and CDR2 FVKESK. The CDR3 runs 12 residues. The CDR3 sequence is CASSPRRDTQYF. In nucleotides, the CDR3 is TGTGCCAGCAGCCCTCGCAGGGATACGCAGTATTTT. The full variable domain, rest sourced from reference TRBV14 and TRBJ2-3, is EAGVTQFPSHSVIEKGQTVTLRCDPISGHDNLYWYRRVMGKEIKFLLHFVKESKQDESGMPNNRFLAERTGGTYSTLKVQPAELEDSGVYFCASSPRRDTQYFGPGTRLTVL.

The chain uses TRBV30 and TRBJ1-2, with D maybe TRBD1 (5 bases). The CDR3 extends over 12 amino acids. The V gene's germline CDR1 is GTSNPN and CDR2 SVGIG (reference sequence). V lost 2 bases and J 8 bases, leaving 12 bases between the germline ends. The CDR3 loop is CAWSRGPGGYTF. The CDR3, as DNA: TGTGCCTGGAGTAGAGGACCAGGGGGCTACACCTTC.

The chain couples TRBV9 to TRBJ2-5, with 7 bases fitting TRBD1. The CDR3 is 15 amino acids. CDR1 and CDR2 (germline): SGDLS, YYNGEE. V was pared by 0 bases and J by 5 bases, with 7 bases of the junction left unmatched. In DNA, the CDR3 is TGTGCCAGCAGCGTAGCTTCAGGGGGAGCCGAGACCCAGTACTTC. The encoded protein is CASSVASGGAETQYF.

V is TRBV2 and J is TRBJ2-7; TRBD2 agrees at 8 bases. This CDR3 has 16 amino acids. Looked up from germline, CDR1 is SNHLY and CDR2 is FYNNEI. Trimming removed 1 base from V and 3 bases from J; junction bases left unmatched: 8. This CDR3 is CASSEGTSFSNYEQYV. CDR3 nucleotides: TGTGCCAGCAGTGAAGGGACTAGCTTTTCAAACTACGAGCAGTACGTC.

The chain is built from TRBV6-1 and TRBJ2-7; a weak D match, TRBD2 (6 bases). CDR3 length: 16 amino acids. The germline gives CDR1 MNHNS, CDR2 SASEGT. Between the trimmed V and J ends, which lost 2 bases and 4 bases, there was a span of 18 bases. CDR3: CASSEFGAGIDYEQYV. For the CDR3, the DNA is TGTGCCAGCAGTGAATTTGGTGCGGGGATTGATTACGAGCAGTACGTC.

The rearrangement joins TRBV6-5 to TRBJ2-1, with a weak D call TRBD2 (6 bases). The CDR3 consists of 15 residues. Trimming shortened V by 5 bases and J by 3 bases, and 14 bases separated the two germline ends. Germline V gene sequence: CDR1 MNHEY, CDR2 SVGAGI. The CDR3 loop is CASSRRWGVYNEQFF. CDR3 nucleotide sequence: TGTGCCAGCAGTCGGCGGTGGGGGGTCTACAATGAGCAGTTCTTC.

CDR3 bases: TGTGCCAGCAGCCTACAGGGAGGTTTAAATTCACCCCTCCACTTT. Its translation is CASSLQGGLNSPLHF. The chain couples TRBV2 to TRBJ1-6; TRBD1 is a possible D gene (6 bases). Germline CDR1 reads SNHLY; CDR2 reads FYNNEI. V was shortened by 6 bases and J by 7 bases, with 16 bases between the two germline ends. The CDR3 has 15 residues.

The V and J genes are TRBV6-5 and TRBJ2-2; 9 bases agree with TRBD2. Germline-derived CDR1 and CDR2 are MNHEY and SVGAGI. V trimming: 2 bases; J trimming: 2 bases; junction bases outside the gene matches: 3. The CDR3 covers 16 residues. CDR3 in amino acids: CASSYGLAGNTGELFF. In nucleotides, the CDR3 is TGTGCCAGCAGTTACGGTCTAGCGGGAAACACCGGGGAGCTGTTTTTT.